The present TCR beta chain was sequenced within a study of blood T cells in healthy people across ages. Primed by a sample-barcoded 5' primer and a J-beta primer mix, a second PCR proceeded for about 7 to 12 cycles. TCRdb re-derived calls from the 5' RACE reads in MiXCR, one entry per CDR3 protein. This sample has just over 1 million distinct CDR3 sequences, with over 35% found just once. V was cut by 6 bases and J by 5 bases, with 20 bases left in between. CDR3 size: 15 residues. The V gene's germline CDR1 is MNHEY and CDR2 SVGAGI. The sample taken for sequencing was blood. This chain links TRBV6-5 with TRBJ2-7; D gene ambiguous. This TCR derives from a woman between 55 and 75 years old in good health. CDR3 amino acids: CASRITPRAVDEQYF. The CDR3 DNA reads TGTGCCAGCAGAATAACGCCAAGGGCGGTTGACGAGCAGTACTTC.